This T cell receptor beta chain appears in the sequencing data of a study of beta chain features in type 1 diabetes. Study-wide results and caveats: For Type 1 diabetes patients, all four CD4+ subsets carried TCRB CDR3s that were moderately but significantly shorter.

Central memory, naive, regulatory and stem cell-like memory CD4+ cells were sorted by CD45RO/CCR7/CD25/CD127/CD95/CD27. This clone was observed a handful of times. The antigen is undetermined. This CDR3 is built from 12 residues. The junction had 7 bases not matched to a gene; V was cut back by 8 bases and J by 4 bases. CDR1 and CDR2 (germline): GTSNPN, SVGIG (reference sequence). The investigators reverse transcribed all of the isolated RNA, so they sequenced expressed TCRB transcripts. Clones were sequenced by immunoSEQ multiplex PCR, and TCRdb holds only the in-frame ones, with some missing. The sample lists roughly 180,000 clones; around 7.9% were seen once.

This chain connects TRBV30 to TRBJ2-5; 7 bases are shared with TRBD2. The specimen sequenced was central memory CD4+ T cells from blood. The sequence was collected from a man younger than 35 with type 1 diabetes. As DNA, the CDR3 is TGTGCCGCCAGAAGGGAGGGAGAGACCCAGTACTTC. It yields the protein CAARREGETQYF.